These 11 T cell receptor beta chains were all obtained from the same sample, sequenced in a study of cytomegalovirus exposure and HLA in healthy donors. Amplification used 60 Vbeta primers and 13 Jbeta primers. Measured with immunoSEQ multiplex PCR; TCRdb has only the in-frame clones, and not every one. The profile shows roughly 56,000 clones, 75% to 85% of them singletons. Sequencing input: PBMCs. The receptors here all came from a man between 45 and 60 years old in good health and CMV-seropositive.

Only a few counts were recorded for this clone. Other DNA sequences in this sample translate to the same CDR3. This chain uses TRBV30 with TRBJ1-6, with a weak D call TRBD1 (5 bases). V lost 3 bases and J 7 bases, leaving 10 bases between the germline ends. This CDR3 spans 13 amino acids. Germline values: CDR1 GTSNPN, CDR2 SVGIG (reference sequence). The DNA for the CDR3 is TGTGCCTGGAGCTTACAGGAGAATTCACCCCTCCACTTT. Its translation: CAWSLQENSPLHF.

The genes are TRBV6-4 and TRBJ2-2; D gene uncertain. Trimming removed 0 bases from V and 3 bases from J, with 5 bases in between. The CDR3 covers 14 residues. The germline gives CDR1 MRHNA, CDR2 SNTAGT. CDR3 sequence: CASSDSSDTGELFF. CDR3 nucleotide sequence: TGTGCCAGCAGTGACTCCTCGGACACCGGGGAGCTGTTTTTT.

The sample holds one count of this clone. The gene calls are TRBV5-1 and TRBJ2-7; tentative D call: TRBD2 (5 bases). CDR1 is SGHRS, CDR2 YFSETQ, per germline. The V end lost 5 bases, the J end lost 3 bases, and 12 bases lay between the germline ends. The CDR3 totals 13 residues. The DNA of the CDR3 is TGCGCCAGCAGGTCTCACCGGGACTACGAGCAGTACTTC. Translation gives CASRSHRDYEQYF.

This clone was counted once. A far larger clone is just one base off, so this is likely a read error. This sample also contains other DNA sequences that code for the same CDR3. The rearrangement joins TRBV7-3 to TRBJ1-6, with 8 nucleotides matching TRBD1. The CDR3 has 16 amino acids. Germline V gives CDR1 SGHTA, CDR2 FQGTGA. The CDR3 reads CASSSLGDRRESPLHF. The CDR3 DNA follows: TGCGCCAGCAGCTCCCTAGGGGACAGGAGGGAATCACCCCTCCACTTT.

The chain carries TRBV19 and TRBJ2-7; the match to TRBD2 covers 7 bases. Germline V gives CDR1 LNHDA, CDR2 SQIVND (reference sequence). Losses at the gene ends were 5 bases for V and 2 bases for J; bases not matched to a gene: 9. The CDR3 is 15 residues long. The CDR3 region has the DNA TGTGCCAGTAGTTGGAGGACTAGTACTACCTACGAGCAGTACTTC. Translated, it gives CASSWRTSTTYEQYF.

The gene calls are TRBV6-4 and TRBJ2-3, with D unresolved. Germline V CDR1 and CDR2: MRHNA, SNTAGT. With 4 bases removed from V and 1 base from J, the gap between germline ends came to 9 bases. This CDR3 comprises 14 residues. The CDR3 nucleotides read TGTGCCAGCAGTGCGACGGGTGGCACAGATACGCAGTATTTT. Its protein is CASSATGGTDTQYF.

This clone has only one observation. The chain links TRBV19 to TRBJ2-7; the match to TRBD1 covers 8 bases. The CDR3 spans 14 residues. The V gene end was trimmed by 8 bases and the J gene end by 0 bases; junction bases not matched to a gene: 6. Germline loops: CDR1 LNHDA, CDR2 SQIVND (reference sequence). The CDR3 sequence is CASGAGTGSYEQYF. As DNA, the CDR3 is TGTGCCAGTGGGGCCGGGACAGGCTCCTACGAGCAGTACTTC.

This chain uses TRBV11-2 with TRBJ1-3; D ambiguous. The length of the CDR3 is 16 residues. CDR1 and CDR2 from the germline V gene are SGHAT and FQNNGV. V lost 5 bases to trimming and J lost 2 bases, with 16 bases between them. The CDR3 DNA reads TGTGCCAGCAGCCTACAGACCGAGAGAACTGGAAACACCATATATTTT. Translated, it gives CASSLQTERTGNTIYF.

V and J are TRBV9 and TRBJ2-5, with 8 bases matching TRBD2. This CDR3 has 15 residues. Trimming removed 4 bases from V and 5 bases from J; junction bases left unmatched: 10. The V gene's germline CDR1 is SGDLS and CDR2 YYNGEE. The CDR3 DNA sequence: TGTGCCAGCAGCCACTCGGGGGGGGTTGGGGAGACCCAGTACTTC. Its translation: CASSHSGGVGETQYF.

V and J are TRBV7-9 and TRBJ2-1; 11 positions agree with TRBD2. The V gene end was trimmed by 1 base and the J gene end by 0 bases; junction bases not matched to a gene: 2. CDR1 is SEHNR, CDR2 FQNEAQ, per germline (reference sequence). This CDR3 contains 17 residues. The CDR3: CASSLETSGNSYNEQFF. For the CDR3, the DNA is TGTGCCAGCAGCTTAGAGACTAGCGGGAACTCCTACAATGAGCAGTTCTTC.

This clone was observed a handful of times. This rearrangement joins TRBV9 to TRBJ2-1; D possibly corresponds to TRBD2 (6 bases). The CDR3 spans 18 residues. Trimming removed 3 bases from V and 4 bases from J, with 23 bases in between. Germline CDR1 SGDLS, CDR2 YYNGEE. In DNA form, the CDR3 reads TGTGCCAGCAGCGCATCGAAGGAGGGGTTGGGGATATACAATGAGCAGTTCTTC. Protein product: CASSASKEGLGIYNEQFF.